The table lists the clone carrying this TCR beta chain with a few counts. Germline assignment: CDR1 SQVTM and CDR2 ANQGSEA. V lost 3 bases, J lost 4 bases, and 2 bases stayed unmatched. The CDR3 is made up of 15 amino acids. These data belong to a study of T cells in Graves' hyperthyroidism and ophthalmopathy. The investigators amplified TCR beta CDR3 regions from RNA transcripts. Initially, a first-round RT-PCR of the TCR CDR3 employed the HTBI primer set. Each CDR3 protein gets one entry after TCRdb re-called the multiplex PCR reads with MiXCR. The repertoire holds roughly 420,000 distinct CDR3 sequences, around 14% seen once, with approximately 14% in the top ten.

This chain joins TRBV29-1 and TRBJ2-1; 14 nucleotides line up with TRBD2. The clonotype comes from a young woman with Graves' hyperthyroidism. Sequencing input: blood. In DNA form, the CDR3 reads TGCAGCGTTGATAGGACTAGCGGGGGGTACAATGAGCAGTTCTTC. Its protein is CSVDRTSGGYNEQFF.